One and the same sample provided the 19 T cell receptor beta chains below, sequenced in a study of T cells after yellow fever vaccination. TCRdb reprocessed the 5' RACE reads via MiXCR and lists one record per CDR3 protein. The sample contains roughly 96,000 distinct CDR3 sequences, around 9.8% of which appear only once. This sample comprised CD8+ T cells not binding an NS4B(214-222) dextramer, sorted from PBMCs, obtained approximately 15 days after the first yellow fever vaccination. These TCRs come from a man aged 18 to 30 who received the YFV17D yellow fever vaccine.

This clonotype has only a few counts. J is TRBJ1-2 and V is TRBV12-3 or TRBV12-4; weak D call: TRBD1 (5 bases). The CDR3 is made up of 16 amino acids. V lost 1 base, J lost 1 base, and 13 bases lay in between. DNA of the CDR3: TGTGCCAGCAGTTTAGAGGTTCTGACAGTTAACTATGGCTACACCTTC. This encodes CASSLEVLTVNYGYTF.

This sequence joins TRBV2 and TRBJ2-1; TRBD2 matches 9 bases. CDR3 length: 16 amino acids. Germline values: CDR1 SNHLY, CDR2 FYNNEI. J lost 5 bases, V lost 7 bases, and 12 bases had no gene match. The CDR3 spells CASKPAGGLGHNEQFF. Written as DNA, the CDR3 is TGTGCCAGCAAACCAGCGGGGGGACTCGGGCACAATGAGCAGTTCTTC.

At least ten counts were recorded for this clonotype. The chain joins TRBV27 to TRBJ2-2; D ambiguous. Germline CDR1 and CDR2: MNHEY and SMNVEV (reference sequence). The germline V and J ends were trimmed by 4 bases and 6 bases, with 6 bases remaining between them. The CDR3 runs 12 residues. For the CDR3, the DNA is TGTGCCAGCAGTTATCGTCCCGGGGAGCTGTTTTTT. It encodes CASSYRPGELFF.

V is TRBV4-1 and J is TRBJ2-1; D is uncertain. Trimming cost V 0 bases and J 6 bases, with 9 bases left between them. The CDR3 runs 14 residues. Germline V gene lookup returns CDR1 MGHRA and CDR2 YSYEKL. For the CDR3, the DNA is TGCGCCAGCAGCCAAGAGTGGAAGGGCAATGAGCAGTTCTTC. Protein: CASSQEWKGNEQFF.

The rearrangement uses TRBV5-1 and TRBJ2-1; D possibly matches TRBD1 or TRBD2 (5 bases each). V was pared by 5 bases and J by 4 bases, with 10 bases between. CDR1 is SGHRS, CDR2 YFSETQ, per germline. The CDR3 is made up of 13 amino acids. CDR3: CASRYGAYNEQFF. The CDR3 nucleotides are TGCGCCAGCAGATACGGGGCTTACAATGAGCAGTTCTTC.

The chain couples TRBV12-3 or TRBV12-4 to TRBJ1-5; weak D call: TRBD1 (6 bases). Trimming left V 3 bases short and J 3 bases short, with 9 bases between. The CDR3 is 14 amino acids. CDR3 sequence reads: CASSFRGDNQPQHF. The CDR3 nucleotides are TGTGCCAGCAGTTTTAGGGGGGACAATCAGCCCCAGCATTTT.

This clonotype was seen more than once but under ten times. The chain has TRBV7-6 and TRBJ1-5; unclear D gene. Per the germline V gene, CDR1 is SGHVS and CDR2 is FNYEAQ. V gave up 7 bases and J gave up 6 bases, with 19 bases separating them. The CDR3 extends over 15 amino acids. CDR3 nucleotide sequence: TGTGCCAGCATCATTAACGCGGGGATAGGTCAGCCCCAGCATTTT. Residues: CASIINAGIGQPQHF.

J is TRBJ2-7 and V is TRBV10-3; D may be TRBD1 (7 bases). This CDR3 region has 17 residues. Germline V gene data show CDR1 as ENHRY and CDR2 as SYGVKD. The V gene lost 3 bases and the J gene lost 6 bases, with 24 bases spanning the gap. The CDR3 bases are TGTGCCATCAGTGACCACGTGGGGGGCAGGGGGGATGGCGAGCAGTACTTC. Its protein is CAISDHVGGRGDGEQYF.

This clonotype was seen a handful of times. The CDR3 spells CASTSLGDTQYF. Here the CDR3 DNA reads TGTGCCAGCACATCCCTGGGGGATACGCAGTATTTT. The chain uses TRBV7-2 and TRBJ2-3; D not certain. CDR3 size: 12 residues. V dropped 7 bases and J dropped 6 bases, with 11 bases sitting between them. Germline V gives CDR1 SGHTA, CDR2 FQGNSA.

A few counts support this clonotype. This chain links TRBV7-9 with TRBJ2-1; no reliable D call. The CDR3 is made up of 14 amino acids. CDR1 and CDR2 from the germline V gene are SEHNR and FQNEAQ (reference sequence). Between the trimmed V and J ends, which lost 5 bases and 7 bases, there was a span of 15 bases. CDR3 nucleotide sequence: TGTGCCAGCAGCCCTACGCTAGGGCGGAATGAGCAGTTCTTC. Translating gives CASSPTLGRNEQFF. Based on the CDR3 plus reference TRBV7-9 and TRBJ2-1, the full variable domain is DTGVSQNPRHKITKRGQNVTFRCDPISEHNRLYWYRQTLGQGPEFLTYFQNEAQLEKSRLLSDRFSAERPKGSFSTLEIQRTEQGDSAMYLCASSPTLGRNEQFFGPGTRLTVL.

Concerning this clonotype: This clone may be a read error of a much larger clone one base away. This chain links TRBV27 with TRBJ1-1, with 8 bases aligning to TRBD1. The CDR3 length is 15 residues. The junction had 5 bases not matched to a gene; V was cut back by 5 bases and J by 0 bases. Germline V gene data show CDR1 as MNHEY and CDR2 as SMNVEV (reference sequence). CDR3 nucleotide sequence: TGTGCCAGCAGTCCCGGGACAGGAATGAACACTGAAGCTTTCTTT. This codes for CASSPGTGMNTEAFF.

J is TRBJ2-5 and V is TRBV4-1; TRBD1 agrees at 10 bases. The CDR3 sequence is 16 residues long. Germline CDR1 reads MGHRA; CDR2 reads YSYEKL. V gave up 3 bases and J gave up 4 bases; unmatched junction bases: 8. CDR3 coding DNA: TGCGCCAGCAGCCACGACCTGGGACAGGGGTCAGAGACCCAGTACTTC. Protein product: CASSHDLGQGSETQYF.

This clonotype was seen ten or more times. The rearrangement joins TRBV19 to TRBJ1-5; TRBD1 aligns across 8 bases. With 6 bases clipped from V and 8 bases from J, the junction kept 12 bases outside the gene matches. The germline gives CDR1 LNHDA, CDR2 SQIVND (reference sequence). CDR3 length: 15 residues. The CDR3 coding sequence is TGTGCCAGTAGACCCGGGACAGGCGCTCCAGAGCCCCAGCATTTT. Protein product: CASRPGTGAPEPQHF.

Ten or more counts support this clonotype. The chain recombines TRBV20-1 with TRBJ2-5; 9 positions match TRBD2. Looked up from germline, CDR1 is DFQATT and CDR2 is SNEGSKA (reference sequence). This CDR3 contains 15 residues. V was clipped by 5 bases and J by 5 bases; unmatched bases: 12. The CDR3: CSARMKRGAWETQYF. CDR3 coding DNA: TGCAGTGCTCGCATGAAGCGGGGGGCGTGGGAGACCCAGTACTTC.

This CDR3 reads CASSLGTGSLDTQYF. The CDR3 region has the DNA TGTGCCAGCAGCTTAGGGACAGGGAGTTTAGATACGCAGTATTTT. This chain links TRBV7-6 with TRBJ2-3; 8 positions agree with TRBD1. Trimming took 1 base from V and 5 from J; bases not matched to a gene: 5. The CDR3 has 15 amino acids. Germline CDR1 is SGHVS and CDR2 is FNYEAQ.

In this sample, this clonotype turned up many times. This chain uses TRBV29-1 with TRBJ2-7; D is uncertain. Between the trimmed V and J ends, which lost 1 base and 1 base, there was a span of 11 bases. Per germline, CDR1 SQVTM and CDR2 ANQGSEA. The CDR3 spans 14 residues. The CDR3 bases are TGCAGCGTTGAAGGTCGCCAGGTATCCTACGAGCAGTACTTC. Protein sequence: CSVEGRQVSYEQYF.

This clonotype was seen a handful of times. V is TRBV13 and J is TRBJ2-1; weak D call: TRBD2 (6 bases). CDR3 length: 15 residues. Germline V gene lookup returns CDR1 PRHDT and CDR2 FYEKMQ (reference sequence). Between the trimmed V and J ends, which lost 0 bases and 9 bases, there was a span of 15 bases. The CDR3 sequence: CASSLGGTDEGEQFF. CDR3 coding DNA: TGTGCCAGCAGCTTAGGCGGGACTGACGAGGGTGAGCAGTTCTTC. Using reference TRBV13 and TRBJ2-1 for the parts outside the CDR3, the full variable domain is AAGVIQSPRHLIKEKRETATLKCYPIPRHDTVYWYQQGPGQDPQFLISFYEKMQSDKGSIPDRFSAQQFSDYHSELNMSSLELGDSALYFCASSLGGTDEGEQFFGPGTRLTVL.

This chain joins TRBV7-9 and TRBJ1-2; possibly TRBD1 for D (5 bases). This CDR3 contains 13 residues. Deletions cut 6 bases from V and 4 bases from J, with 12 bases between. Germline V gives CDR1 SEHNR, CDR2 FQNEAQ (reference sequence). The CDR3 DNA follows: TGTGCCAGCAGTGACGACAGTTCCTATGGCTACACCTTC. The encoded protein is CASSDDSSYGYTF.

This clonotype was recorded a few times. The CDR3 sequence: CASSVGVADTQYF. In DNA form, the CDR3 reads TGTGCCAGCAGCGTCGGGGTGGCAGATACGCAGTATTTT. The chain is built from TRBV9 and TRBJ2-3; weak D call: TRBD2 (5 bases). Per germline, CDR1 SGDLS and CDR2 YYNGEE. Trimming pared 2 bases from V and 4 bases from J, leaving 8 bases between. The CDR3 consists of 13 residues.